A single sample gave rise to the 23 T cell receptor beta chains below, sequenced in a study of blood T cell repertoires in COVID-19. Profiled with immunoSEQ multiplex PCR; TCRdb holds only in-frame clones, not every one. The repertoire holds 270,000 or so clones, with 90% as singletons. Specimen: peripheral blood. The source of these receptors is a woman aged 55 to 70 with COVID-19, enrolled during active disease.

The gene calls are TRBV9 and TRBJ2-1, with 8 bases lining up with TRBD1. CDR1 is SGDLS, CDR2 YYNGEE, per germline. J lost 6 bases, V lost 0 bases, and 14 bases had no gene match. The CDR3 contains 18 residues. This CDR3 is CASSVVYPRQGKPNEQFF. CDR3 sequence (DNA): TGTGCCAGCAGCGTAGTCTACCCCCGACAGGGGAAACCCAATGAGCAGTTCTTC.

The chain is built from TRBV25-1 and TRBJ2-2; 9 positions match TRBD1. The CDR3 consists of 16 residues. Germline V gene sequence: CDR1 MGHDK, CDR2 SYGVNS. J was trimmed by 5 bases and V by 4 bases; bases with no gene match: 8. Written as DNA, the CDR3 is TGTGCCAGCAGTGCCCGGGACAGGGTCGTTACCGGGGAGCTGTTTTTT. Translated, it gives CASSARDRVVTGELFF. Complete variable domain (other parts from reference TRBV25-1 and TRBJ2-2): EADIYQTPRYLVIGTGKKITLECSQTMGHDKMYWYQQDPGMELHLIHYSYGVNSTEKGDLSSESTVSRIRTEHFPLTLESARPSHTSQYLCASSARDRVVTGELFFGEGSRLTVL.

This clone is a singleton in its sample. The CDR3 coding sequence is TGTGCCAGCAGTTTAAGGGGTGGGGAGACCCAGTACTTC. Its translation: CASSLRGGETQYF. The rearrangement joins TRBV27 to TRBJ2-5; tentative D call: TRBD1 (5 bases). V lost 2 bases, J lost 5 bases, and 9 bases lay in between. Germline-derived CDR1 and CDR2 are MNHEY and SMNVEV (reference sequence). This CDR3 is 13 amino acids long.

V and J are TRBV11-2 and TRBJ1-2, with 7 bases identical to TRBD1. This CDR3 contains 13 residues. Germline CDR1 SGHAT, CDR2 FQNNGV. The J segment lost 10 bases and the V segment lost 5 bases, leaving 10 bases of the junction unmatched. The CDR3 region is CASSPHSTGHYTF. CDR3 coding DNA: TGTGCCAGCAGCCCCCACTCGACAGGGCACTACACCTTC.

The chain recombines TRBV7-8 with TRBJ1-6, with a weak D call TRBD1 (6 bases). The V and J ends lost 1 base and 0 bases respectively, with 16 bases between them. CDR3 length equals 19 residues. Germline CDR1 and CDR2: SGHVS and FQNEAQ. CDR3 DNA sequence: TGTGCCAGCAGCTTAGTTGGGGGGGCTCCGAGCTCCTATAATTCACCCCTCCACTTT. Residues: CASSLVGGAPSSYNSPLHF.

CDR3 loop: CASSDRGLTNEKLFF. In DNA, the CDR3 is TGTGCCAGCAGTGACAGGGGTTTAACTAATGAAAAACTGTTTTTT. This chain joins TRBV2 and TRBJ1-4; D is possibly TRBD1 (6 bases). Germline V gene sequence: CDR1 SNHLY, CDR2 FYNNEI. The CDR3 totals 15 residues. V was shortened by 3 bases and J by 1 base, with 9 bases between the two germline ends.

This chain joins TRBV6-5 and TRBJ1-1; possible D gene TRBD1, 5 bases. This CDR3 has 15 residues. V lost 6 bases and J 0 bases, leaving 14 bases between the germline ends. Germline V gene lookup returns CDR1 MNHEY and CDR2 SVGAGI. The CDR3 loop reads CASSRSGNMNTEAFF. CDR3 nucleotide sequence: TGTGCCAGCAGCCGATCAGGGAACATGAACACTGAAGCTTTCTTT.

This clone appeared a single time. This CDR3 is CASSQGPVYGYTF. For the CDR3, the DNA is TGCGCCAGCAGCCAGGGGCCAGTGTATGGCTACACCTTC. This rearrangement joins TRBV4-1 to TRBJ1-2; TRBD1 might be the D (5 bases). Germline CDR1 reads MGHRA; CDR2 reads YSYEKL. The CDR3 consists of 13 residues. With 3 bases removed from V and 5 bases from J, the gap between germline ends came to 10 bases.

The chain employs TRBV19 and TRBJ1-2; 8 bases line up with TRBD1. The CDR3 has 13 amino acids. Germline trimming cut 6 bases from V and 7 bases from J; bases unmatched to any gene: 7. Germline V gene data show CDR1 as LNHDA and CDR2 as SQIVND (reference sequence). Here the CDR3 reads CASRVDRAGGYTF. The CDR3 DNA reads as TGTGCCAGTAGGGTGGACAGGGCGGGTGGCTACACCTTC.

This rearrangement joins TRBV18 to TRBJ2-4, with D perhaps matching TRBD1 (6 bases). V lost 3 bases and J 5 bases, leaving 14 bases between the germline ends. The CDR3 runs 15 residues. The germline CDR1 and CDR2 sequences are KGHSH and LQKENI. The CDR3 region has the DNA TGTGCCAGCTCACCGCATGGGGGCTTCGAAAACATTCAGTACTTC. Protein sequence: CASSPHGGFENIQYF.

The CDR3 loop is CSVTARDRYNEQFF. Written as DNA, the CDR3 is TGCAGCGTTACCGCCCGGGACAGGTACAATGAGCAGTTCTTC. The chain has TRBV29-1 and TRBJ2-1, with 8 bases lining up with TRBD1. The CDR3 is 14 amino acids. Germline loops: CDR1 SQVTM, CDR2 ANQGSEA. The J segment lost 4 bases and the V segment lost 5 bases, leaving 7 bases of the junction unmatched.

J is TRBJ1-6 and V is TRBV5-1; 7 bases map to TRBD1. Losses at the gene ends were 0 bases for V and 9 bases for J; bases not matched to a gene: 6. Germline lookup yields CDR1 SGHRS and CDR2 YFSETQ. The CDR3 covers 15 residues. CDR3 sequence: CASSLVRRGVSPLHF. The CDR3 bases are TGCGCCAGCAGCTTGGTTCGCAGGGGGGTTTCACCCCTCCACTTT. The full variable domain, rest sourced from reference TRBV5-1 and TRBJ1-6, is KAGVTQTPRYLIKTRGQQVTLSCSPISGHRSVSWYQQTPGQGLQFLFEYFSETQRNKGNFPGRFSGRQFSNSRSEMNVSTLELGDSALYLCASSLVRRGVSPLHFGNGTRLTVT.

V gene TRBV29-1 combines with J gene TRBJ2-5; 12 nucleotides match TRBD2. The CDR3 runs 15 residues. Germline lookup yields CDR1 SQVTM and CDR2 ANQGSEA. The junction had 4 bases not matched to a gene; V was cut back by 5 bases and J by 0 bases. CDR3 DNA sequence: TGCAGCGTTTCAACTAGCGGGGGGTACCAAGAGACCCAGTACTTC. Translated: CSVSTSGGYQETQYF.

CDR3 amino acids: CATYRGEGTEAFF. Here the CDR3 DNA reads TGTGCCACATACAGGGGAGAGGGCACTGAAGCTTTCTTT. This sequence joins TRBV10-3 and TRBJ1-1, with TRBD1 identical over 7 bases. In germline, CDR1 is ENHRY, CDR2 SYGVKD. The CDR3 runs 13 residues. V trimming: 10 bases; J trimming: 4 bases; junction bases outside the gene matches: 9.

This clone showed up just once. This chain joins TRBV6-2 or TRBV6-3 and TRBJ1-6; a possible D gene is TRBD1 (6 bases). V lost 2 bases to trimming and J lost 9 bases, with 11 bases between them. The CDR3 length is 14 residues. Germline lookup yields CDR1 MNHEY and CDR2 SVGEGT. The CDR3, as DNA: TGTGCCAGCAGTTACCGGACAGAGATTTCACCCCTCCACTTT. Translating it yields CASSYRTEISPLHF.

This clone occurred once. The chain links TRBV19 to TRBJ1-2, with D tentatively TRBD1 (5 bases). The germline V and J ends were trimmed by 1 base and 3 bases, with 12 bases remaining between them. The CDR3 runs to 15 residues. In germline, CDR1 is LNHDA, CDR2 SQIVND (reference sequence). CDR3 in DNA: TGTGCCAGTAGTATAGTTGGGGGGGGAGACTATGGCTACACCTTC. Its translation: CASSIVGGGDYGYTF.

This chain links TRBV30 with TRBJ1-1; D gene ambiguous. CDR3 length equals 11 residues. With 3 bases removed from V and 7 bases from J, the gap between germline ends came to 9 bases. Germline values: CDR1 GTSNPN, CDR2 SVGIG (reference sequence). CDR3 nucleotides: TGTGCCTGGAGCCCCCCCCTTGAAGCTTTCTTT. This codes for CAWSPPLEAFF.

This clone showed up just a few times. This chain connects TRBV30 to TRBJ2-7; 7 nucleotides line up with TRBD2. J was trimmed by 0 bases and V by 1 base; bases with no gene match: 0. Germline lookup yields CDR1 GTSNPN and CDR2 SVGIG (reference sequence). The CDR3 runs to 13 residues. CDR3 amino acids: CAWSGGGSYEQYF. For the CDR3, the DNA is TGTGCCTGGAGTGGGGGGGGCTCCTACGAGCAGTACTTC.

The J gene is TRBJ1-4, the V gene TRBV19, with D maybe TRBD1 (5 bases). Per the germline V gene, CDR1 is LNHDA and CDR2 is SQIVND (reference sequence). The V gene lost 6 bases and the J gene lost 4 bases, with 9 bases spanning the gap. The CDR3 is 13 residues long. Here the CDR3 reads CASSRQINEKLFF. In DNA, the CDR3 is TGTGCCAGTAGCCGACAGATTAATGAAAAACTGTTTTTT.

V usage is TRBV6-2 or TRBV6-3 and J usage is TRBJ2-5; possibly TRBD1 for D (6 bases). In germline, CDR1 is MNHEY, CDR2 SVGEGT. The CDR3 totals 16 residues. Trimming removed 0 bases at V and 5 bases at J, with 16 bases between. CDR3 bases: TGTGCCAGCAGTTACTCGGCTGCAGGGGAGTTGGAGACCCAGTACTTC. Amino acids: CASSYSAAGELETQYF.

Concerning this clone itself: A read error may account for a junction end that differs from germline. This chain links TRBV24-1 with TRBJ1-2; 10 bases are a match to TRBD1. This CDR3 is built from 15 residues. Germline CDR1 KGHDR, CDR2 SFDVKD. For the CDR3, the DNA is TGTGCCTCCAGAAGGACAGGGGGAATTGTCTATGGCTACACCTTC. It encodes CASRRTGGIVYGYTF.

This sequence joins TRBV7-8 and TRBJ1-1; D call uncertain. Germline-derived CDR1 and CDR2 are SGHVS and FQNEAQ. The CDR3 contains 14 residues. V was trimmed by 1 base and J by 4 bases, leaving 10 bases between them. CDR3 bases: TGTGCCAGCAGCTTAGTAACCCGCGGCACTGAAGCTTTCTTT. Translated, it gives CASSLVTRGTEAFF.

The chain uses TRBV6-6 and TRBJ1-5; D unresolved. This CDR3 region has 12 residues. V was trimmed by 0 bases and J by 8 bases, leaving 5 bases between them. CDR1 is MNHNY and CDR2 is SVGAGI in the germline V gene (reference sequence). The CDR3 nucleotides are TGTGCCAGCAGTTACTCGAGAGAGCCCCAGCATTTT. Amino acids: CASSYSREPQHF.